The rows below give T cell receptor beta chains drawn from one sample of a study of T cell changes during pregnancy in multiple sclerosis. Data came from immunoSEQ multiplex PCR; TCRdb stores just in-frame clones and leaves some out. Here the sample spans around 70,000 clones, about 89% being singletons. Sequencing used peripheral blood, obtained in the second trimester of pregnancy. The receptors derive from a female donor with multiple sclerosis, enrolled in a pregnancy study. CDR3s include the opening cysteine and the closing phenylalanine or tryptophan. D genes are given only for firm matches. Some rows have no size entry. The others give once, few or many, or a class for an expanded clone.

>TRBJ1-6|TRBV7-2|.|.|14
CASSFNSYNSPLHF
TGTGCCAGCAGCTTTAACTCCTATAATTCACCCCTCCACTTT
>TRBJ1-2|TRBV19|.|TRBD1|14
CASSRQGANYGYTF
TGTGCCAGTAGCAGACAGGGAGCTAACTATGGCTACACCTTC
>TRBJ1-1|TRBV7-2|.|.|14
CASSVGGSLSEAFF
TGTGCCAGCAGCGTAGGAGGGTCCCTCTCTGAAGCTTTCTTT
>TRBJ2-4|TRBV29-1|.|TRBD2|14
CSHQAGGSKNIQYF
TGCAGCCACCAAGCGGGGGGGTCCAAAAACATTCAGTACTTC
>TRBJ1-2|TRBV20-1|.|.|11
CGGAGPYGYTF
TGCGGGGGGGCCGGGCCCTATGGCTACACCTTC
>TRBJ1-1|TRBV5-1|.|.|15
CASRQTALMNTEAFF
TGCGCCAGCAGACAGACAGCCCTCATGAACACTGAAGCTTTCTTT
>TRBJ2-7|TRBV7-2|once|.|14
CASSPFRSSYEQYF
TGTGCCAGCAGCCCTTTCCGGAGCTCCTACGAGCAGTACTTC
>TRBJ1-5|TRBV2|once|TRBD1|17
CASSGQGAGYSNQPQHF
TGTGCCAGCAGCGGACAGGGGGCGGGATATAGCAATCAGCCCCAGCATTTT
>TRBJ1-5|TRBV5-6|.|.|16
CASSLRLSGGSQPQHF
TGTGCCAGCAGCTTGAGGCTCTCGGGGGGTAGTCAGCCCCAGCATTTT
>TRBJ1-4|TRBV9|.|.|14
CASSPNEGDEKLFF
TGTGCCAGCAGCCCAAACGAGGGGGATGAAAAACTGTTTTTT
>TRBJ2-7|TRBV7-6|.|TRBD1|15
CASSPLRDSAYEQYF
TGTGCCAGCAGCCCCTTGAGGGACAGTGCCTACGAGCAGTACTTC
>TRBJ2-3|TRBV13|.|.|12
CASSRGTDTQYF
TGTGCCAGCAGTAGAGGCACAGATACGCAGTATTTT
>TRBJ2-1|TRBV19|.|.|14
CASSTEITNNEQFF
TGTGCCAGCTCGACAGAAATCACGAATAATGAGCAGTTCTTC